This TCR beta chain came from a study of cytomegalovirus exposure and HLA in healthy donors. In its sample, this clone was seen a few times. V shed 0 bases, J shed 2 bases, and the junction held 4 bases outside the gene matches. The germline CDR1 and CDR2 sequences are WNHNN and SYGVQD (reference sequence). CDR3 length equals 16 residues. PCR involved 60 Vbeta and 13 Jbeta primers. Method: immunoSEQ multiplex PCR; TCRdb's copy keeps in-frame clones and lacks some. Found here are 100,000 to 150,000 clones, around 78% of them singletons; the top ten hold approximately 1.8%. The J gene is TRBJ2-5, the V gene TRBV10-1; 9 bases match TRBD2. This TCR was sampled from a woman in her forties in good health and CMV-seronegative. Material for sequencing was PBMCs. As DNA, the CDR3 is TGCGCCAGCAGTGAGTCCCTAGCGGGGAAGCAAGAGACCCAGTACTTC. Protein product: CASSESLAGKQETQYF.